These 15 T cell receptor beta chains came from one sample sequenced in a study of blood T cell repertoires in COVID-19. Profiled with immunoSEQ multiplex PCR; TCRdb holds only in-frame clones, not every one. The repertoire consists of about 160,000 clones, with 75% to 80% occurring once and the leading ten covering roughly 14%. The sample comprised peripheral blood. The receptors here all came from a woman of 80 years or more with acute or convalescent COVID-19.

This clone was seen only once. The chain combines TRBV30 with TRBJ1-6; TRBD1 agrees at 7 bases. V lost 5 bases and J lost 4; bases outside the gene matches: 5. Germline V gives CDR1 GTSNPN, CDR2 SVGIG (reference sequence). The CDR3 runs 14 residues. For the CDR3, the DNA is TGTGCCTGGGACAGGGAACAGTATAATTCACCCCTCCACTTT. The encoded protein is CAWDREQYNSPLHF.

In this sample, this clone turned up a few times. The chain joins TRBV7-9 to TRBJ2-3, with TRBD1 as a possible D gene (5 bases). Per germline, CDR1 SEHNR and CDR2 FQNEAQ (reference sequence). V lost 4 bases, J lost 0 bases, and 8 bases lay in between. This CDR3 is built from 14 residues. The CDR3 reads CASSSRQSTDTQYF. The CDR3 DNA sequence: TGTGCCAGCAGCTCGCGACAGAGCACAGATACGCAGTATTTT.

The V and J genes are TRBV3-1 (or the pseudogene TRBV3-2) and TRBJ2-1, with 14 nucleotides matching TRBD2. The CDR3 is 16 amino acids. CDR1 and CDR2 from the germline V gene are LGHDT and YNNKEL (reference sequence). With V trimmed by 1 base and J by 12 bases, 8 bases remained unmatched. The CDR3 region has the DNA TGTGCCAGCAGCCAAGGGACTAGCGGGGGGCTGACGTCGCAGTTCTTC. This translates into CASSQGTSGGLTSQFF.

This clone showed up just a few times. The chain joins TRBV19 to TRBJ1-1; the D gene is possibly TRBD1 (6 bases). The CDR3 loop spans 12 amino acids. The germline gives CDR1 LNHDA, CDR2 SQIVND (reference sequence). The V end lost 6 bases, the J end lost 5 bases, and 10 bases lay between the germline ends. CDR3 DNA: TGTGCCAGTAGCCACAGGGAAACTGAAGCTTTCTTT. Amino acid sequence: CASSHRETEAFF.

This chain links TRBV5-1 with TRBJ2-2, with 7 bases fitting TRBD2. Germline V gives CDR1 SGHRS, CDR2 YFSETQ. Trimming removed 0 bases from V and 1 base from J; junction bases left unmatched: 3. This CDR3 comprises 16 residues. CDR3 loop: CASSLGSGGNTGELFF. The CDR3 DNA follows: TGCGCCAGCAGCTTGGGGTCGGGAGGGAACACCGGGGAGCTGTTTTTT.

The chain's CDR3 is CASSFGGTGDTNYGYTF. In DNA, the CDR3 is TGCGCCAGCAGTTTCGGCGGGACAGGGGACACTAACTATGGCTACACCTTC. The chain joins TRBV5-1 to TRBJ1-2; 10 positions agree with TRBD1. V lost 5 bases to trimming and J lost 0 bases; unmatched junction nucleotides: 10. This CDR3 has 17 residues. Germline V gene data show CDR1 as SGHRS and CDR2 as YFSETQ.

This chain links TRBV28 with TRBJ1-3, with D perhaps TRBD1 (6 bases). Germline V gene data show CDR1 as MDHEN and CDR2 as SYDVKM. The CDR3 covers 15 residues. The V end was cut by 4 bases, the J end by 0 bases, with 10 bases between. CDR3 coding DNA: TGTGCCAGCAGTTCAGGACAGCTCTCTGGAAACACCATATATTTT. Amino acids: CASSSGQLSGNTIYF. The entire variable domain, with the rest obtained from reference TRBV28 and TRBJ1-3, is as follows: DVKVTQSSRYLVKRTGEKVFLECVQDMDHENMFWYRQDPGLGLRLIYFSYDVKMKEKGDIPEGYSVSREKKERFSLILESASTNQTSMYLCASSSGQLSGNTIYFGEGSWLTVV.

The CDR3 region is CSVGGQSLNTEAFF. The CDR3 region has the DNA TGCAGCGTGGGGGGACAGTCCCTTAACACTGAAGCTTTCTTT. V gene TRBV29-1 combines with J gene TRBJ1-1; 7 nucleotides align to TRBD1. J gave up 2 bases and V 6 bases, and 9 bases lay outside the gene matches. The CDR3 has 14 amino acids. Per germline, CDR1 SQVTM and CDR2 ANQGSEA.

CDR3: CASSLTGGTGNQPQHF. The CDR3 DNA reads TGTGCCAGCAGCTTAACCGGAGGGACAGGGAATCAGCCCCAGCATTTT. The V and J genes are TRBV7-2 and TRBJ1-5; TRBD1 agrees at 9 bases. Germline assignment: CDR1 SGHTA and CDR2 FQGNSA. V lost 2 bases, J lost 4 bases, and 6 bases stayed unmatched. This CDR3 is built from 16 residues.

This clone was detected only once. The chain uses TRBV6-5 and TRBJ2-1, with D perhaps matching TRBD2 (6 bases). This CDR3 contains 16 residues. Germline V gives CDR1 MNHEY, CDR2 SVGAGI. The V end lost 4 bases, the J end lost 0 bases, and 13 bases lay between the germline ends. CDR3 residues: CASSLGLPHSYNEQFF. Here the CDR3 DNA reads TGTGCCAGCAGTTTGGGACTCCCTCACTCCTACAATGAGCAGTTCTTC.

The V gene is TRBV5-8, the J gene TRBJ1-2; tentatively, D is TRBD1 (6 bases). Trimming took 3 bases from V and 7 from J, leaving 13 bases between them. The V gene's germline CDR1 is SGHTS and CDR2 YDEGEE. The CDR3 spans 13 residues. In nucleotides, the CDR3 is TGTGCCAGCAGCTCTGTCAGGGGCACTGGCTACACCTTC. Protein: CASSSVRGTGYTF.

The V gene is TRBV28, the J gene TRBJ1-5; possible D gene TRBD1, 5 bases. Germline V gene data show CDR1 as MDHEN and CDR2 as SYDVKM. This CDR3 is built from 16 residues. The ends were cut back, 5 bases at V and 4 bases at J, with 18 bases in the middle. DNA of the CDR3: TGTGCCAGCAGTCCAAGGGGCCCATCTGGGAATCAGCCCCAGCATTTT. The encoded protein is CASSPRGPSGNQPQHF. The variable domain in full, completed from reference TRBV28 and TRBJ1-5, reads DVKVTQSSRYLVKRTGEKVFLECVQDMDHENMFWYRQDPGLGLRLIYFSYDVKMKEKGDIPEGYSVSREKKERFSLILESASTNQTSMYLCASSPRGPSGNQPQHFGDGTRLSIL.

The chain has TRBV30 and TRBJ2-1; a possible D gene is TRBD1 (6 bases). Germline V gene lookup returns CDR1 GTSNPN and CDR2 SVGIG (reference sequence). The CDR3 is made up of 13 amino acids. V shed 3 bases and J shed 7 bases, with 13 bases lying between them. The CDR3 DNA sequence: TGTGCCTGGAGCGAACAGGGTTGGAATGAGCAGTTCTTC. Its protein is CAWSEQGWNEQFF. Drawing the rest from reference TRBV30 and TRBJ2-1, the complete variable domain is SQTIHQWPATLVQPVGSPLSLECTVEGTSNPNLYWYRQAAGRGLQLLFYSVGIGQISSEVPQNLSASRPQDRQFILSSKKLLLSDSGFYLCAWSEQGWNEQFFGPGTRLTVL.

This clone has a single count. This chain connects TRBV3-1 (or the pseudogene TRBV3-2) to TRBJ2-7, with 8 bases identical to TRBD1. V trimming: 7 bases; J trimming: 5 bases; junction bases outside the gene matches: 10. Germline CDR1 reads LGHDT; CDR2 reads YNNKEL (reference sequence). The CDR3 has 14 amino acids. CDR3 bases: TGTGCCAGCACCTCCAGGGCAGGGGGCGACGAGCAGTACTTC. Translated, it gives CASTSRAGGDEQYF.

This clone was counted a few times. The chain links TRBV4-1 to TRBJ1-5; D unclear. This CDR3 contains 14 residues. Germline-derived CDR1 and CDR2 are MGHRA and YSYEKL. The V and J ends lost 6 bases and 1 base respectively, with 10 bases between them. CDR3 DNA sequence: TGCGCCAGCAGACCCACCGGGAGCAATCAGCCCCAGCATTTT. It is translated as CASRPTGSNQPQHF.